The 28 T cell receptor beta chains below come from one sample, sequenced in a study of neurological immune-mediated disorders. MiXCR, run by TCRdb on the 5' RACE reads, gives a single entry per CDR3 protein. The sample contains under 45,000 distinct CDR3 sequences, roughly 15% of which appear only once. The specimen sequenced was CD4+ T cells from blood. These receptors all come from a woman aged 55-69 years with HTLV-1-associated myelopathy (HAM/TSP).

This clonotype appeared many times. The chain joins TRBV2 to TRBJ2-2, with 7 bases lining up with TRBD1. The CDR3 has 14 amino acids. The germline gives CDR1 SNHLY, CDR2 FYNNEI. V dropped 6 bases and J dropped 2; count of bases not matched to a gene: 3. The CDR3 loop is CASRQGSNTGELFF. The CDR3, as DNA: TGTGCCAGCAGACAGGGGTCAAACACCGGGGAGCTGTTTTTT.

This clonotype was counted at least ten times. The chain links TRBV20-1 to TRBJ1-2; 7 bases agree with TRBD1. Germline CDR1 reads DFQATT; CDR2 reads SNEGSKA (reference sequence). Germline trimming cut 6 bases from V and 0 bases from J; bases unmatched to any gene: 7. The CDR3 runs to 14 residues. Here the CDR3 reads CSAARDRANYGYTF. The CDR3 DNA reads as TGCAGTGCGGCGAGGGACAGAGCTAACTATGGCTACACCTTC.

At least ten counts were recorded for this clonotype. This rearrangement joins TRBV10-3 to TRBJ2-7, with D tentatively TRBD2 (5 bases). The CDR3 is made up of 13 amino acids. V was cut by 3 bases and J by 6 bases, with 12 bases left in between. Germline V gene data show CDR1 as ENHRY and CDR2 as SYGVKD. The CDR3 DNA reads TGTGCCATCAGTGAACGGGAAGAAGGCGAGCAGTACTTC. Amino acids: CAISEREEGEQYF.

This clonotype came up many times. The junction does not match germline at one end; this may be a read error. The rearrangement joins TRBV5-1 to TRBJ1-2, with D perhaps matching TRBD1 (5 bases). The CDR3 is 12 amino acids. CDR1 is SGHRS, CDR2 YFSETQ, per germline. This CDR3 is CASRLGVDGYTF. CDR3 nucleotide sequence: TGCGCCAGCAGATTGGGGGTTGATGGCTACACCTTC.

This clonotype was counted at least ten times. This sequence joins TRBV20-1 and TRBJ1-1; D is possibly TRBD1 (6 bases). From germline, CDR1 is DFQATT and CDR2 SNEGSKA (reference sequence). This CDR3 spans 14 amino acids. The ends were cut back, 6 bases at V and 4 bases at J, with 18 bases in the middle. CDR3 residues: CSAAVGGEVTEAFF. The CDR3 nucleotides read TGCAGTGCAGCAGTAGGGGGGGAGGTCACTGAAGCTTTCTTT.

This clonotype was detected many times. The chain uses TRBV20-1 and TRBJ2-3; D is uncertain. Trimming shortened V by 1 base and J by 2 bases, and 13 bases separated the two germline ends. Germline CDR1 DFQATT, CDR2 SNEGSKA (reference sequence). The CDR3 loop spans 15 amino acids. The CDR3: CSARGGNLYTDTQYF. The CDR3 nucleotides are TGCAGTGCTAGAGGTGGTAATCTGTACACAGATACGCAGTATTTT.

This clonotype was counted at least ten times. V gene TRBV20-1 combines with J gene TRBJ2-5; D is perhaps TRBD1 (6 bases). The CDR3 length is 12 residues. Trimming removed 4 bases from V and 5 bases from J, with 11 bases in between. Germline V lookup: CDR1 DFQATT, CDR2 SNEGSKA (reference sequence). The CDR3 protein is CSATPGAETQYF. In nucleotides, the CDR3 is TGCAGTGCTACCCCAGGGGCTGAGACCCAGTACTTC.

In its sample, this clonotype was seen a few times. The J gene is TRBJ2-7, the V gene TRBV20-1; D unclear. CDR3 length equals 12 residues. The V end was cut by 0 bases, the J end by 7 bases, with 10 bases between. Germline-derived CDR1 and CDR2 are DFQATT and SNEGSKA (reference sequence). CDR3 DNA: TGCAGTGCTAGAGATCTAGTTGGAGAGCAGTACTTC. Translation gives CSARDLVGEQYF.

This clonotype has a count of ten or more. The chain uses TRBV27 and TRBJ1-1, with D possibly being TRBD1 (6 bases). Per germline, CDR1 MNHEY and CDR2 SMNVEV (reference sequence). This CDR3 is built from 15 residues. V was shortened by 7 bases and J by 4 bases, with 19 bases between the two germline ends. Written as DNA, the CDR3 is TGTGCCAGCACCGCCGGGACACTTCTCCGCACTGAAGCTTTCTTT. Protein sequence: CASTAGTLLRTEAFF.

This clonotype was recorded many times. The V call is TRBV5-1, the J call TRBJ2-7, with D perhaps TRBD1 (5 bases). Germline V CDR1 and CDR2: SGHRS, YFSETQ. The V end lost 5 bases, the J end lost 3 bases, and 15 bases lay between the germline ends. The CDR3 sequence is 14 residues long. The CDR3 nucleotides read TGCGCCAGCAGAGTCGCAGGGCCCGACTACGAGCAGTACTTC. Translation gives CASRVAGPDYEQYF.

This clonotype appeared many times. The chain has TRBV5-1 and TRBJ2-5; 8 bases align to TRBD2. The CDR3 length is 16 residues. V gave up 4 bases and J gave up 5 bases; unmatched junction bases: 13. Germline CDR1 reads SGHRS; CDR2 reads YFSETQ. The CDR3 coding sequence is TGCGCCAGCAGCCCCTGGACTAGCCGTGTGGGGGAGACCCAGTACTTC. This sequence encodes CASSPWTSRVGETQYF. Full variable domain (rest looked up from reference TRBV5-1 and TRBJ2-5): KAGVTQTPRYLIKTRGQQVTLSCSPISGHRSVSWYQQTPGQGLQFLFEYFSETQRNKGNFPGRFSGRQFSNSRSEMNVSTLELGDSALYLCASSPWTSRVGETQYFGPGTRLLVL.

This chain uses TRBV5-1 with TRBJ2-2; 7 nucleotides line up with TRBD1. Trimming removed 5 bases from V and 0 bases from J; junction bases left unmatched: 4. CDR1 SGHRS and CDR2 YFSETQ come from the germline V gene. The CDR3 length is 15 residues. CDR3 in DNA: TGCGCCAGCAGGGTCGGACAGGCGAACACCGGGGAGCTGTTTTTT. As protein: CASRVGQANTGELFF.

In its sample, this clonotype was seen many times. The rearrangement uses TRBV5-1 and TRBJ2-5, with 7 bases lining up with TRBD1. Germline loops: CDR1 SGHRS, CDR2 YFSETQ. V gave up 9 bases and J gave up 1 base; unmatched junction bases: 3. This CDR3 comprises 12 residues. The DNA for the CDR3 is TGCGCCACAGGGGACAGCCAAGAGACCCAGTACTTC. Protein product: CATGDSQETQYF.

This clonotype has a count of ten or more. J is TRBJ1-1 and V is TRBV29-1; no clear D gene. The CDR3 runs to 11 residues. Per germline, CDR1 SQVTM and CDR2 ANQGSEA. Between the trimmed V and J ends, which lost 4 bases and 1 base, there was a span of 4 bases. The CDR3 nucleotides read TGCAGCGTTGGAAAGAACACTGAAGCTTTCTTT. Its protein is CSVGKNTEAFF.

This clonotype appeared many times. The CDR3 DNA reads TGTGCCAGCAGCTTAGCCGGAAGGGGTGCTCAGTACTTC. It yields the protein CASSLAGRGAQYF. The chain recombines TRBV7-2 with TRBJ2-4; D may be TRBD1 (5 bases). The V end lost 0 bases, the J end lost 12 bases, and 12 bases lay between the germline ends. Germline V gene data show CDR1 as SGHTA and CDR2 as FQGNSA. CDR3 length: 13 amino acids.

By sample fraction, this clonotype is medium-sized. V and J are TRBV20-1 and TRBJ1-6; 8 bases match TRBD1. The J segment lost 6 bases and the V segment lost 2 bases, leaving 18 bases of the junction unmatched. The CDR3 sequence is 19 residues long. CDR1 is DFQATT, CDR2 SNEGSKA, per germline (reference sequence). CDR3 DNA sequence: TGCAGTGCTAGACTCACCATAACAGGGGGTACGATTACTAATTCACCCCTCCACTTT. This translates into CSARLTITGGTITNSPLHF.

The sample holds many counts of this clonotype. The rearrangement links TRBV9 to TRBJ1-4; TRBD1 matches 7 bases. J lost 5 bases, V lost 4 bases, and 5 bases had no gene match. This CDR3 is built from 14 residues. CDR1 is SGDLS and CDR2 is YYNGEE in the germline V gene. CDR3 in DNA: TGTGCCAGCAGCAAACAGGGGACAAATGAAAAACTGTTTTTT. This gives the protein CASSKQGTNEKLFF.

This chain joins TRBV4-2 and TRBJ2-2; a possible D gene is TRBD1 (5 bases). This CDR3 has 15 amino acids. CDR1 is LGHNA and CDR2 is YNFKEQ in the germline V gene. Trimming stripped 0 bases from V and 7 bases from J, with 12 bases between. DNA of the CDR3: TGTGCCAGCAGCCAAGATCAGGGTGACAACGGGGAGCTGTTTTTT. As protein: CASSQDQGDNGELFF.

This clonotype was recorded at least ten times. A much larger clone differs by one base, so this may be a read error. V and J are TRBV7-3 and TRBJ2-5; 8 bases are shared with TRBD1. With 5 bases clipped from V and 6 bases from J, the junction kept 14 bases outside the gene matches. The CDR3 is 16 amino acids. Germline V gene data show CDR1 as SGHTA and CDR2 as FQGTGA. CDR3 nucleotide sequence: TGTGCCAGCAGCACAACCCCCGCAGGGGGCGGAAAGACCCAGTACTTC. Translation gives CASSTTPAGGGKTQYF.

This clonotype was counted many times. The V and J genes are TRBV28 and TRBJ1-5, with D tentatively TRBD1 (5 bases). The CDR3 consists of 16 residues. V was shortened by 2 bases and J by 5 bases, with 16 bases between the two germline ends. CDR1 and CDR2 (germline): MDHEN, SYDVKM. The CDR3 bases are TGTGCCAGCAGTTTAGGATCAGGGTTTCTCGATCAGCCCCAGCATTTT. Its protein is CASSLGSGFLDQPQHF.

This clonotype was detected many times. V and J are TRBV20-1 and TRBJ1-5, with D possibly TRBD1 on 6 matching bases. CDR1 is DFQATT and CDR2 is SNEGSKA in the germline V gene (reference sequence). The CDR3 runs 16 residues. V lost 2 bases and J 1 base, leaving 15 bases between the germline ends. CDR3: CSARRAGEGSNQPQHF. In DNA form, the CDR3 reads TGCAGTGCTAGAAGGGCAGGGGAGGGCAGCAATCAGCCCCAGCATTTT.

This clonotype was seen ten or more times. The chain couples TRBV20-1 to TRBJ1-1; D unclear. With 5 bases removed from V and 0 bases from J, the gap between germline ends came to 4 bases. Per the germline V gene, CDR1 is DFQATT and CDR2 is SNEGSKA (reference sequence). The CDR3 is 11 residues long. CDR3 sequence: CSAPVNTEAFF. The CDR3, as DNA: TGCAGTGCTCCCGTGAACACTGAAGCTTTCTTT.

This clonotype has a count of ten or more. V and J are TRBV19 and TRBJ1-6, with D possibly matching TRBD1 (5 bases). The CDR3 runs to 14 residues. V was shortened by 5 bases and J by 9 bases, with 14 bases between the two germline ends. Germline V gene data show CDR1 as LNHDA and CDR2 as SQIVND (reference sequence). The CDR3 DNA is TGTGCCAGTAGTGACAGCGGACGCACTTCACCCCTCCACTTT. Its protein product is CASSDSGRTSPLHF.

This clonotype was seen many times. The rearrangement joins TRBV20-1 to TRBJ2-5; D may be TRBD2 (7 bases). V lost 7 bases, J lost 5 bases, and 20 bases lay in between. The germline V gene has CDR1 DFQATT and CDR2 SNEGSKA (reference sequence). The CDR3 spans 14 residues. The CDR3 here is CSGEAGGLSETQYF. In DNA form, the CDR3 reads TGCAGTGGGGAGGCCGGGGGGCTAAGTGAGACCCAGTACTTC.

This clonotype showed up just a few times. The chain joins TRBV5-1 to TRBJ1-6; D perhaps matches TRBD1 (6 bases). Trimming pared 1 base from V and 10 bases from J, leaving 18 bases between. The CDR3 totals 16 residues. The germline V gene encodes CDR1 SGHRS and CDR2 YFSETQ. The CDR3, as DNA: TGCGCCAGCAGCTTGCTCCCGGGACAAGGCGAGTCACCCCTCCACTTT. It translates to CASSLLPGQGESPLHF.

This clonotype was counted a single time. The V gene is TRBV5-1, the J gene TRBJ2-7, with D tentatively TRBD2 (6 bases). Trimming removed 3 bases at V and 4 bases at J, with 14 bases between. Per the germline V gene, CDR1 is SGHRS and CDR2 is YFSETQ. There are 14 residues in the CDR3. In DNA form, the CDR3 reads TGCGCCAGCAGCTCGGGGGTAAAGCGGTACGAGCAGTACTTC. This encodes CASSSGVKRYEQYF.

This clonotype was counted many times. The rearrangement joins TRBV5-1 to TRBJ1-1; D unresolved. This CDR3 contains 16 residues. Deletions cut 3 bases from V and 3 bases from J, with 18 bases between. The germline V gene has CDR1 SGHRS and CDR2 YFSETQ. The CDR3 is CASSSMPEQRYTEAFF. As DNA, the CDR3 is TGCGCCAGCAGCTCAATGCCCGAACAGAGGTACACTGAAGCTTTCTTT. The full variable domain, in which reference TRBV5-1 and TRBJ1-1 provide the parts outside the CDR3, is KAGVTQTPRYLIKTRGQQVTLSCSPISGHRSVSWYQQTPGQGLQFLFEYFSETQRNKGNFPGRFSGRQFSNSRSEMNVSTLELGDSALYLCASSSMPEQRYTEAFFGQGTRLTVV.

This clonotype showed up many times. The rearrangement joins TRBV10-2 to TRBJ2-1; D not resolved. CDR3 length: 14 residues. V dropped 8 bases and J dropped 1 base, with 12 bases sitting between them. CDR1 WSHSY and CDR2 SAAADI come from the germline V gene. The CDR3 DNA follows: TGCGCCAGCGAACCCCCCGGATCCTACAATGAGCAGTTCTTC. Residues: CASEPPGSYNEQFF.